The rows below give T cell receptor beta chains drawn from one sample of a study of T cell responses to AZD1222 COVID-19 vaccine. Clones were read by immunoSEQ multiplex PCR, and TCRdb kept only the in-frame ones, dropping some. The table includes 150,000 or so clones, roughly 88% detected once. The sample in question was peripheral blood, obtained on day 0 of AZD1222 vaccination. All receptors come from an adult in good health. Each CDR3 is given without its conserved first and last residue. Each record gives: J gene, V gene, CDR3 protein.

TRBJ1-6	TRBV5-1	ASSLGQSYNSPLH
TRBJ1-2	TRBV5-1	ASSLAGDRGYGYT
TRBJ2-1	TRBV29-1	SVVLNPNEQF
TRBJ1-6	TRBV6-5	ASSYDSSSYNSPLH
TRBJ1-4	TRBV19	ASSSRIEGEKLF
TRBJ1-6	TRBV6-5	ASSPEGNSPLH
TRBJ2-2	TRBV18	ASSRLENTGELF
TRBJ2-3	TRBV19	ASSEADTTDTQY
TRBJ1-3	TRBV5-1	ASSVSGTPGNTIY
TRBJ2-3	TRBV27	ASRGTGTDTQY
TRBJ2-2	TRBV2	ASSEAGGGGELF
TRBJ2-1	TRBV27	ASSLGAGYNEQF
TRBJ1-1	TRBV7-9	ASSLVTRGEAF
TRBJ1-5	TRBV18	ASSPERINQPQH
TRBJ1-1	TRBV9	ASSVGSYTEAF
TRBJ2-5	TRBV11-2	ASSLEGRETQY
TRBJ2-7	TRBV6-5	ASSYTGRNEQY
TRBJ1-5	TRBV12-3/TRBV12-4	ASSLRNSPQH
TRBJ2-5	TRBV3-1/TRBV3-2	ASSQGTLQETQY
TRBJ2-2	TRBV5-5	ASSLMNTGELF
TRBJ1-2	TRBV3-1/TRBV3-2	ASSQAGDRGAGYT
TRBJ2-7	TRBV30	AWSVRVEQY
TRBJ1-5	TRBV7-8	ASRNQLNQPQH
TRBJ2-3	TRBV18	ASSPGLADTQY
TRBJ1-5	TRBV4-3	ASSQPLSREGFFNQPQH